One sample yielded the 2 T cell receptor beta chains listed below, sequenced in a study of T cell clonality in common variable immunodeficiency. General study results and limits: In common variable immunodeficiency, TCR beta chains reportedly carried fewer deletions and N-nucleotide insertions.

Their specific antigens are unknown. Some clones are missing from TCRdb's copy, which holds only in-frame ones; the method was immunoSEQ multiplex PCR. Listed here are 25,000 to 35,000 clones without any singletons, the top ten holding roughly 5.6%. The material sequenced was peripheral blood mononuclear cells. The receptors were gathered from a human donor with common variable immunodeficiency.

This clone was detected only a few times. The read is 3 residues too short to cover the CDR3 end, so that end is filled in from the germline J gene. The V and J genes are TRBV7-3 and TRBJ1-3, with D possibly matching TRBD1 (5 bases). The CDR3 runs 15 residues. V shed 5 bases and J shed 0 bases, with 11 bases lying between them. Looked up from germline, CDR1 is SGHTA and CDR2 is FQGTGA. CDR3 bases read: TGTGCCAGCAGCGGATCGGGGGGCTCTGGAAACACC. Translated: CASSGSGGSGNT. The whole CDR3 sequence reads CASSGSGGSGNTIYF.

This clone was recorded a few times. From the germline J gene comes the end of the CDR3, since the read stops 3 residues before it. J is TRBJ1-2 and V is TRBV30, with D tentatively TRBD1 (5 bases). Germline V CDR1 and CDR2: GTSNPN, SVGIG (reference sequence). This CDR3 spans 15 amino acids. The CDR3 DNA, read in part, is TGTGCCTGGAGTCGACCCCCCGACAGAGCGGGGGGC. It yields the protein CAWSRPPDRAGG. From start to end, the CDR3 is CAWSRPPDRAGGYTF. The full variable domain, with the rest looked up from reference TRBV30 and TRBJ1-2, is SQTIHQWPATLVQPVGSPLSLECTVEGTSNPNLYWYRQAAGRGLQLLFYSVGIGQISSEVPQNLSASRPQDRQFILSSKKLLLSDSGFYLCAWSRPPDRAGGYTFGSGTRLTVV.